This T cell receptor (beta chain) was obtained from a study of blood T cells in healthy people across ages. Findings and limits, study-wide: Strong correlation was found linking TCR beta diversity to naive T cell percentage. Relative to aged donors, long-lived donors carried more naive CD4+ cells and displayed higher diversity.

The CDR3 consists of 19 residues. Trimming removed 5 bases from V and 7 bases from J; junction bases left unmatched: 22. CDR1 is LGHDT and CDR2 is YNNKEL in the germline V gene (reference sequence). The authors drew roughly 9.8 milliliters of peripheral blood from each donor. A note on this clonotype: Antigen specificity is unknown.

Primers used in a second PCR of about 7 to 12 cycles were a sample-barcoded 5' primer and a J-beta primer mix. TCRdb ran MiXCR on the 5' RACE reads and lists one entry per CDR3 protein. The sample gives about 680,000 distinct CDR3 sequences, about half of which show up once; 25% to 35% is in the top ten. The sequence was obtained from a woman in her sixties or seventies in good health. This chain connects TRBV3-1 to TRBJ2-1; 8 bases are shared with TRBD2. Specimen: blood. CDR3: CASSSRETRLALGSNEQFF. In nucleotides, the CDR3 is TGTGCCAGCAGCTCCCGTGAGACCCGACTAGCGCTCGGAAGTAATGAGCAGTTCTTC.